The 5 T cell receptor beta chains given below trace back to one sample, sequenced in a study of shared clonotypes between healthy human individuals. Positive CCR7 selection of CD45RO-negative cells yielded the naive CD8 cells, and terminally differentiated effector memory CD45RA+ cells were excluded. Assay used: immunoSEQ multiplex PCR; TCRdb lists only in-frame clones, some missing. The sample consists of about 600,000 clones, nearly 97% of them appearing once. Source material: naive CD8+ T cells sorted from blood. These TCRs come from a woman aged 25 to 39 in good health.

The chain is built from TRBV28 and TRBJ1-1; D possibly corresponds to TRBD1 (6 bases). Trimming left V 5 bases short and J 3 bases short, with 16 bases between. Per germline, CDR1 MDHEN and CDR2 SYDVKM. The CDR3 length is 15 residues. Written as DNA, the CDR3 is TGTGCCAGCAGTAGTAACAGGGCGGGAGACACTGAAGCTTTCTTT. Residues: CASSSNRAGDTEAFF. The full variable domain, its missing parts supplied by reference TRBV28 and TRBJ1-1, is DVKVTQSSRYLVKRTGEKVFLECVQDMDHENMFWYRQDPGLGLRLIYFSYDVKMKEKGDIPEGYSVSREKKERFSLILESASTNQTSMYLCASSSNRAGDTEAFFGQGTRLTVV.

The chain couples TRBV6-6 to TRBJ2-2, with D perhaps TRBD1 (6 bases). Trimming stripped 2 bases from V and 4 bases from J, with 11 bases between. The CDR3 is made up of 15 amino acids. Germline V gene data show CDR1 as MNHNY and CDR2 as SVGAGI (reference sequence). As DNA, the CDR3 is TGTGCCAGCAGTTACAAACAGGGCGGCACCGGGGAGCTGTTTTTT. Translated: CASSYKQGGTGELFF.

The chain uses TRBV13 and TRBJ2-7; unclear D gene. CDR3 size: 12 residues. Germline assignment: CDR1 PRHDT and CDR2 FYEKMQ (reference sequence). V was pared by 2 bases and J by 4 bases, with 6 bases between. The CDR3 is CASSLSQYEQYF. The CDR3 nucleotides are TGTGCCAGCAGCTTAAGTCAATACGAGCAGTACTTC.

The chain is built from TRBV30 and TRBJ2-3; TRBD1 matches 10 bases. The CDR3 is 14 residues long. Germline assignment: CDR1 GTSNPN and CDR2 SVGIG (reference sequence). After removal of 3 bases from V and 4 bases from J, the junction contained 4 bases not matched to a gene. This CDR3 is CAWRGGQGADTQYF. The CDR3 bases are TGTGCCTGGAGAGGAGGACAGGGGGCAGATACGCAGTATTTT. The full variable domain, with the rest looked up from reference TRBV30 and TRBJ2-3, is SQTIHQWPATLVQPVGSPLSLECTVEGTSNPNLYWYRQAAGRGLQLLFYSVGIGQISSEVPQNLSASRPQDRQFILSSKKLLLSDSGFYLCAWRGGQGADTQYFGPGTRLTVL.

This chain joins TRBV7-9 and TRBJ2-1, with a weak D call TRBD2 (5 bases). The ends were cut back, 4 bases at V and 7 bases at J, with 11 bases in the middle. The CDR3 length is 13 residues. Germline CDR1 SEHNR, CDR2 FQNEAQ (reference sequence). This CDR3 is CASSSGRGNEQFF. The CDR3 DNA sequence: TGTGCCAGCAGCTCGGGCCGGGGTAATGAGCAGTTCTTC.